The T cell receptor (beta chain) described here comes from a study of cytomegalovirus exposure and HLA in healthy donors (TCRdb year 2017). Some background on the complete study: According to an earlier analysis of a few hundred of the donors, some 180 million T cells yielded 117 million unique TCR beta sequences and more than 250 Gb of sequence data. The number of typed donors differed by locus: roughly 629-640 for A, B, C, DRB1 and DQB1; 500 to 550 for DQA1; some 590 for DPA1; and 400 to 480 for DPB1. The T cell repertoires of several hundred subjects were profiled by immunosequencing and related to cytomegalovirus serostatus. In an earlier analysis of a few hundred of the donors, high-throughput TCR beta sequencing was used to judge whether each TCR beta V gene segment behaved as functional or pseudogenic. In addition to the first cohort of 650 to 750 subjects, a separate validation cohort of 130 or so different subjects was used. In a later genetic analysis, genome-wide SNP genotypes for about three fifths of the roughly 670 donors were used, and that subset was treated as a discovery cohort. Around 320 gigabases of sequencing data and approximately 85 million unique TCR sequences were included in an early release covering roughly 700 HLA-typed donors. The study combined high-throughput TCR immunosequencing, statistical association of individual TCRs with disease status, and machine learning to predict cytomegalovirus infection status. Roughly 5 DR-DQ haplotypes were handled as single units for association and clustering, since linkage in the cohort was strong. Rather than drawing on any new phenotypic data, the later analysis identified candidate immune exposures from TCR beta sequences and the way those sequences occurred across donors. A later analysis re-examined previously published TCR beta repertoires from just over 650 donors and added high-resolution HLA genotyping to investigate patterns of TCR occurrence. Class I and class II HLA loci were covered by the typing at four-digit resolution. Every repertoire in the discovery cohort had been generated on one and the same sequencing platform. Among the roughly 370 genotyped donors, around 81% belonged to the genetic ancestry cluster associated with self-reported Caucasian donors. The study aimed to test whether cataloging public T cell receptors could reveal signatures of past pathogen exposure. Donor age, sex, ethnicity and CMV serostatus were compiled together with the repertoire data. Across about 370 genotyped donors of the cohort, an average of approximately 220,000 unique TCR beta nucleotide sequences per donor were sequenced, and 15% to 20% of those sequences were non-productive.

As concerns this clone: Its antigen target is currently unknown. Base qualities were left out, and no much larger clone turns up one base away.

Overall results and qualifications from the work: In a later genetic analysis, a missense DCLRE1C variant was associated with V-gene and J-gene trimming of TCR beta chains, and the association was replicated in an independent cohort. A group of highly shared sequence variants was considered likely to be a technical artifact of the sequencing pipeline. A later genetic analysis reported fewer N-insertions in productive TCRs among donors in an Asian-associated ancestry cluster than the roughly 640-donor mean. In a later analysis, the rate of TCR association differed among HLA loci, with DRB1 alleles having the most associated TCRs and HLA-C alleles having the fewest. The only immune exposure information available for the cohort was CMV serostatus. According to a later analysis, most CMV-associated TCR beta chains appeared to be HLA-restricted, and the HLA associations seemed to be driven largely by CMV exposure. The presence/absence analyses assumed that sequencing depth was roughly uniform across donors, and that assumption may not be true. A further reported finding was that TCR beta sequences accurately predicted the HLA-A and HLA-B alleles for most subjects in the first cohort. Approximately 16 rarely observed V segments, including chromosome 9 orphons, were excluded from the earlier analysis of several hundred of the donors because counts were too low. Some IMGT-functional V segments, including TRBV6-2 and TRBV6-3, could not be told apart with the 87-base-pair reads, so those segments were excluded. The classifier was reported to diagnose cytomegalovirus status with high specificity and sensitivity in both the original cohort and the validation cohort. At a false discovery rate of 0.05, a later analysis linked under 20,000 TCR beta sequences to specific HLA alleles. In the study, 150 to 200 TCR beta chains were listed as associated with cytomegalovirus. In a later analysis, several top co-occurrence clusters were reported to appear linked to parvovirus B19, influenza, CMV and Epstein-Barr virus. In an earlier analysis of some 540 of the donors, most TCR beta V segments appeared in productive rearrangements about 90% or about 30% of the time, broadly matching IMGT annotations. Assigning TCR associations to individual alleles was difficult when HLA alleles, especially DR and DQ, strongly co-occurred. The cohort was sequenced for TCR beta chains only, and without alpha or paired-chain data the features that could be detected were limited. In vitro tests confirmed that a few of the cytomegalovirus-associated TCR beta chains recognize cytomegalovirus antigens. In a later analysis, HLA-associated TCR beta chains were found to be more clonally expanded and to have lower generation probabilities than equally common non-associated chains. Most TCR sequences were seen in very few donors, while some public TCRs were found in many individuals. Because some donors lacked HLA typing at each locus, the association tests relied only on the typed subset. Linkage disequilibrium might explain the correlated functional status among segregating V segments, but an unknown experimental factor could not be ruled out. The authors suggested that the approach could potentially be generalized to other disease states and immunological phenotypes.

The CDR3 starts with the cysteine, ends with the phenylalanine, and has 14 residues. Just CDR3 DNA is preserved here, 42 bases in frame from base 1. Trimming removed 0 bases from V and 5 bases from J; the gene matches leave 4 bases unexplained. CDR1 and CDR2, looked up from the germline V gene (reference sequence), are GTSNPN and SVGIG. The cohort was made up of hundreds of healthy bone marrow donors. At the time of sampling, all cohort members were nominally healthy, though unrecorded immune exposures were likely present. The donor tested CMV seropositive and was one of the 289 seropositive cohort members. Every donor gave a peripheral blood sample, and the peripheral blood mononuclear cells from that sample were used for TCR beta sequencing. Genomic DNA was extracted from the blood cell samples with the Qiagen DNeasy Blood Extraction Kit. Library construction relied on the immunoSEQ multiplex PCR assay. The multiplex PCR relied on a mix of 60 forward primers for TCR Vbeta segments and 13 reverse primers for TCR Jbeta segments. The CDR3 region of rearranged TCR beta genes was amplified from genomic DNA by a multiplex PCR assay. The amplified TCR beta libraries were sequenced on the Illumina HiSeq System as 87-base-pair reads. The source study handled its data this way. In a later analysis, some 80 million unique TCR beta chains were counted across the roughly 700 repertoires, and some 10 million of these chains were shared by at least two donors. A nearest-neighbor algorithm error-corrected the raw reads and collapsed the reads into unique sequences, merging closely related sequences to remove PCR and sequencing errors. V, D and J gene segments were assigned by aligning CDR3 sequences to IMGT reference sequences. For a sequence to be retained, a match of at least six nucleotides was required to both a V gene segment and a J gene segment. Rearrangements were classified as productive when the CDR3 lacked stop codons and remained in frame with V and J, and all other rearrangements were classified as non-productive. Following IMGT convention, CDR3 was defined as the stretch from the second conserved V-encoded cysteine up to the conserved J-encoded phenylalanine. In an earlier analysis of around 570 of the donors, sequences lacking an unambiguous match to a single V gene segment were excluded. An earlier analysis of around 600 of the donors classified V segments as functional when productive rearrangements were above 56.7% and as segregating when the standard deviation between donors was above 5%. A statistical classification framework was developed to diagnose cytomegalovirus status using the catalog of TCR beta chain sequences. In a later analysis, TCR nucleotide sequences were compared against IMGT/GENE-DB human TR gene sequences so that V and J genes could be assigned. In a later analysis, CDR3 sequences and most-parsimonious VDJ recombination scenarios were assigned using the TCRdist pipeline. A later analysis defined each TCR beta chain by its CDR3 amino acid sequence plus V-gene family, and excluded reads lacking a unique V-gene family. As a way to deal with suspected cross-contamination and a sequencing artifact, a later analysis dropped 450 to 600 nucleotide sequences that were highly shared and had low generation probability. In a later analysis, a clonal expansion index for each public chain was calculated from normalized within-repertoire ranks of inferred template counts. A later analysis computed generation probabilities with a VDJ recombination model fitted to out-of-frame rearrangements, and checked the results against IGoR. In a later analysis, TCR-TCR, TCR-HLA and TCR-CMV co-occurrence was scored with hypergeometric tests, and a repertoire-size bias correction was applied to TCR pairs. False discovery rates were estimated in a later analysis by permuting HLA or CMV assignments 20 times. In a later analysis, co-occurring TCRs were grouped with DBSCAN, and TCRdist sequence similarity was added when clustering was performed within HLA-allele-positive subsets. Co-occurrence clustering excluded repertoires with fewer than 30,000 or more than 120,000 public chains, plus five with anomalous nucleotide sharing. The clones in this table, taken by TCRdb from immuneACCESS, are in-frame only. Not every clone is retained; where verified, under half of the shortfall comes from an unresolved V gene, and the cause of the rest is unknown. That table supplies the V and J calls and clone size; D and trimming were determined from the DNA. The sample yields under 200,000 clones; roughly 80% were counted once. The biggest ten clones account for more than 6% of the sample.

Sequenced material: PBMCs. Recombination linked TRBV30 to TRBJ2-3, with 8 bases matching TRBD2. This sequence originates from a man in his forties in good health and CMV-seropositive. Here is the DNA: TGTGCCTGGAGTGTAATCGGGGGGGGAGATACGCAGTATTTT. Translated, it gives CAWSVIGGGDTQYF.